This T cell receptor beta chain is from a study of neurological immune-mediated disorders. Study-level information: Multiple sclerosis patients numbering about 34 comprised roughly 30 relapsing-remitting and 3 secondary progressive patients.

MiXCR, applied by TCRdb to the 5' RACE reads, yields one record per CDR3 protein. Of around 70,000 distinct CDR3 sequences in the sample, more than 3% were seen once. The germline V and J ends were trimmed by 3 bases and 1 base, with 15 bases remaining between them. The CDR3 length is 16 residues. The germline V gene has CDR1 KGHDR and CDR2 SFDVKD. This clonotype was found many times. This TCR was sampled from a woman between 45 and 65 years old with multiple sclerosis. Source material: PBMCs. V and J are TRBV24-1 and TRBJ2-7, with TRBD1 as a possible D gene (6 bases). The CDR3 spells CATSDGTYRDSYEQYF. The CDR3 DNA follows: TGTGCCACCAGTGATGGAACCTACAGGGATTCCTACGAGCAGTACTTC.